The 14 T cell receptor beta chains below come from one sample, sequenced in a study of T cell responses to AZD1222 COVID-19 vaccine. Some clones are missing from TCRdb's copy, which holds only in-frame ones; the method was immunoSEQ multiplex PCR. The sample holds nearly 200,000 clones, 90% to 95% seen once. The input for sequencing was peripheral blood, taken 28 days after the second AZD1222 dose. The receptor source for this set is an adult who received the AZD1222 COVID-19 vaccine.

The V call is TRBV2, the J call TRBJ2-7; tentatively, D is TRBD1 (5 bases). This CDR3 spans 15 amino acids. Trimming shortened V by 3 bases and J by 3 bases, and 15 bases separated the two germline ends. Germline values: CDR1 SNHLY, CDR2 FYNNEI. The CDR3 bases are TGTGCCAGCAGTGAGGCCCTGACAGTTGGCTACGAGCAGTACTTC. It yields the protein CASSEALTVGYEQYF.

The rearrangement uses TRBV27 and TRBJ1-5, with 10 bases that match TRBD1. The CDR3 is made up of 14 amino acids. The trim removed 5 bases at V and 7 bases at J, leaving 5 bases unmatched. Germline CDR1 MNHEY, CDR2 SMNVEV (reference sequence). As DNA, the CDR3 is TGTGCCAGCAGTAGGACAGGGGGGCGGCAGCCCCAGCATTTT. Translated, it gives CASSRTGGRQPQHF.

This clone was detected a few times. This rearrangement joins TRBV2 to TRBJ1-1; maybe TRBD1 (5 bases). Germline V CDR1 and CDR2: SNHLY, FYNNEI. V was clipped by 1 base and J by 5 bases, with 20 bases between them. The CDR3 contains 17 residues. Here the CDR3 reads CASSEEAGFDFYTEAFF. The CDR3 DNA reads TGTGCCAGCAGTGAAGAGGCAGGGTTTGATTTTTATACTGAAGCTTTCTTT.

The DNA of the CDR3 is TGTGCCAGCAGCAAAGAGGGATTTTCCTATGGCTACACCTTC. Translating gives CASSKEGFSYGYTF. The chain combines TRBV21-1 with TRBJ1-2. TRBV21-1 is listed as a pseudogene. This CDR3 has 14 residues.

J is TRBJ2-7 and V is TRBV12-3 or TRBV12-4; D remains ambiguous. The CDR3 is 13 amino acids. Trimming removed 6 bases at V and 0 bases at J, with 9 bases between. The CDR3 sequence is CASRIGTSYEQYF. Written as DNA, the CDR3 is TGTGCCAGCAGAATAGGAACCTCCTACGAGCAGTACTTC.

The genes are TRBV28 and TRBJ1-1, with no clear D. Germline V gene sequence: CDR1 MDHEN, CDR2 SYDVKM. V gave up 5 bases and J gave up 5 bases, with 12 bases separating them. CDR3 length: 13 amino acids. CDR3 bases: TGTGCCAGCAGTCCTACCAGGTGGACTGAAGCTTTCTTT. Amino acids: CASSPTRWTEAFF.

This clone was seen a single time. This chain links TRBV5-1 with TRBJ1-4; D gene ambiguous. V lost 3 bases and J lost 0, with 9 bases in between. Germline values: CDR1 SGHRS, CDR2 YFSETQ. The CDR3 totals 15 residues. The CDR3 DNA sequence: TGCGCCAGCAGCTCTGGCCATACAACTAATGAAAAACTGTTTTTT. It codes for CASSSGHTTNEKLFF.

The V gene is TRBV19, the J gene TRBJ2-2, with 9 nucleotides matching TRBD2. This CDR3 comprises 16 residues. With V trimmed by 5 bases and J by 2 bases, 6 bases remained unmatched. CDR1 and CDR2 (germline): LNHDA, SQIVND (reference sequence). CDR3 nucleotide sequence: TGTGCCAGTAGTGGCCGACTAGCGGCTAACACCGGGGAGCTGTTTTTT. Amino acids: CASSGRLAANTGELFF.

The chain couples TRBV18 to TRBJ2-1, with 10 bases matching TRBD2. The V and J ends lost 4 bases and 8 bases, in that order; junction bases with no gene match: 11. The CDR3 loop spans 16 amino acids. The V gene's germline CDR1 is KGHSH and CDR2 LQKENI. The CDR3 bases are TGTGCCAGCTCACGCCGAACTAGCGGGACTGGCGATGAGCAGTTCTTC. Translation gives CASSRRTSGTGDEQFF.

This chain links TRBV7-9 with TRBJ2-1; D unresolved. CDR1 SEHNR and CDR2 FQNEAQ come from the germline V gene (reference sequence). V lost 1 base, J lost 2 bases, and 6 bases lay in between. The CDR3 sequence is 14 residues long. This CDR3 is CASSLDSAYNEQFF. CDR3 nucleotide sequence: TGTGCCAGCAGCTTAGACAGTGCCTACAATGAGCAGTTCTTC. The full variable domain, in which reference TRBV7-9 and TRBJ2-1 provide the parts outside the CDR3, is DTGVSQNPRHKITKRGQNVTFRCDPISEHNRLYWYRQTLGQGPEFLTYFQNEAQLEKSRLLSDRFSAERPKGSFSTLEIQRTEQGDSAMYLCASSLDSAYNEQFFGPGTRLTVL.

The rearrangement joins TRBV6-5 to TRBJ1-2; D is perhaps TRBD1 (6 bases). The germline V and J ends were trimmed by 5 bases and 2 bases, with 12 bases remaining between them. CDR1 is MNHEY and CDR2 is SVGAGI in the germline V gene. The CDR3 runs 14 residues. The CDR3 region has the DNA TGTGCCAGCAGTAATTCAGGGGCAAACTATGGCTACACCTTC. Its translation: CASSNSGANYGYTF.

J is TRBJ2-1 and V is TRBV7-9, with D perhaps TRBD1 (5 bases). Germline assignment: CDR1 SEHNR and CDR2 FQNEAQ (reference sequence). V lost 5 bases to trimming and J lost 0 bases, with 14 bases between them. This CDR3 has 16 amino acids. CDR3 in amino acids: CASSERQQSSYNEQFF. DNA for the CDR3: TGTGCCAGCAGCGAAAGACAGCAGAGCTCCTACAATGAGCAGTTCTTC.

V and J are TRBV19 and TRBJ2-6, with D perhaps TRBD2 (5 bases). Germline V gene data show CDR1 as LNHDA and CDR2 as SQIVND (reference sequence). CDR3 length: 14 residues. Trimming pared 8 bases from V and 1 base from J, leaving 9 bases between. The CDR3 loop reads CASSGVSGANVLTF. The CDR3 bases are TGTGCCAGTTCCGGGGTTTCTGGGGCCAACGTCCTGACTTTC.

The chain joins TRBV5-1 to TRBJ2-1; no definite D call. CDR1 is SGHRS and CDR2 is YFSETQ in the germline V gene. The germline V and J ends were trimmed by 3 bases and 9 bases, with 16 bases remaining between them. CDR3 size: 14 residues. The chain's CDR3 is CASSSEDIYGEQFF. CDR3 DNA: TGCGCCAGCAGCTCGGAAGACATCTACGGTGAGCAGTTCTTC.